A single sample gave rise to the 15 T cell receptor beta chains below, sequenced in a study of neurological immune-mediated disorders. From the 5' RACE reads, TCRdb called clonotypes with MiXCR, one entry per CDR3 protein. The sample yields some 14,000 distinct CDR3 sequences, more than 9% seen once. The sequenced material came from PBMCs. Source of these receptors: a woman aged 35 to 49 in good health.

This clonotype is classed as medium-sized (0.01 to 0.1%). The chain carries TRBV5-1 and TRBJ2-2; tentatively, D is TRBD1 or TRBD2 (6 bases each). This CDR3 has 15 amino acids. CDR1 and CDR2 from the germline V gene are SGHRS and YFSETQ. Trimming took off 4 bases at V and 7 bases at J, with 17 bases between the two ends. The CDR3: CASSRILGGGGELFF. As DNA, the CDR3 is TGCGCCAGCAGCCGGATTCTCGGAGGGGGCGGGGAGCTGTTTTTT.

This clonotype occurred many times. This rearrangement joins TRBV5-6 to TRBJ2-7; possible D gene TRBD2, 5 bases. V shed 4 bases and J shed 6 bases, with 17 bases lying between them. Germline lookup yields CDR1 SGHDT and CDR2 YYEEEE. This CDR3 contains 14 residues. The DNA for the CDR3 is TGTGCCAGCAGCCGGCGGGCCGGGTCGGGCGAGCAGTACTTC. It codes for CASSRRAGSGEQYF.

This clonotype was counted at least ten times. The chain combines TRBV6-2 or TRBV6-3 with TRBJ2-1, with a tentative D call TRBD2 (6 bases). Germline V gives CDR1 MNHEY, CDR2 SVGEGT. The ends were cut back, 7 bases at V and 9 bases at J, with 13 bases in the middle. CDR3 length: 12 residues. The CDR3 DNA reads TGTGCCAGCACCGGGGGTAGGGCTGAGCAGTTCTTC. The encoded protein is CASTGGRAEQFF.

This clonotype has ten or more counts. This sequence joins TRBV7-2 and TRBJ2-3; TRBD2 agrees at 7 bases. Unmatched junction bases numbered 9, after V lost 5 bases and J lost 1 base. There are 16 residues in the CDR3. Germline V gene data show CDR1 as SGHTA and CDR2 as FQGNSA. Written as DNA, the CDR3 is TGTGCCAGCAGCACCAGGACTGGGGGGGGCACAGATACGCAGTATTTT. It specifies CASSTRTGGGTDTQYF.

This clonotype was observed at least ten times. V and J are TRBV12-3 or TRBV12-4 and TRBJ2-1; 7 bases are a match to TRBD2. The CDR3 loop spans 14 amino acids. J gave up 10 bases and V 10 bases, and 16 bases lay outside the gene matches. The CDR3 nucleotides read TGTGCCATCCGAACTAGCGAGGGACCAAGCGAGCAGTTCTTC. The encoded protein is CAIRTSEGPSEQFF.

This clonotype came up many times. The V and J genes are TRBV28 and TRBJ2-5; 10 nucleotides match TRBD1. The CDR3 length is 17 residues. The V segment lost 6 bases and the J segment 7 bases; nucleotides outside the gene matches: 17. Germline-derived CDR1 and CDR2 are MDHEN and SYDVKM. CDR3 residues: CASRTLGQGESWGTQYF. The CDR3 DNA reads TGTGCCAGCAGGACACTAGGACAGGGGGAGTCCTGGGGGACCCAGTACTTC. Variable domain in full (rest from reference TRBV28 and TRBJ2-5): DVKVTQSSRYLVKRTGEKVFLECVQDMDHENMFWYRQDPGLGLRLIYFSYDVKMKEKGDIPEGYSVSREKKERFSLILESASTNQTSMYLCASRTLGQGESWGTQYFGPGTRLLVL.

This clonotype was seen many times. V is TRBV20-1 and J is TRBJ2-2; the D gene is possibly TRBD1 (6 bases). The CDR3 extends over 14 amino acids. Trimming pared 3 bases from V and 2 bases from J, leaving 10 bases between. Germline assignment: CDR1 DFQATT and CDR2 SNEGSKA (reference sequence). As DNA, the CDR3 is TGCAGTGCTAGTCAGGACAGCAACACCGGGGAGCTGTTTTTT. Amino acid sequence: CSASQDSNTGELFF.

This clonotype was detected many times. The chain recombines TRBV20-1 with TRBJ2-7; D remains unclear. The V gene lost 2 bases and the J gene lost 2 bases, with 10 bases spanning the gap. This CDR3 is built from 13 residues. Germline-derived CDR1 and CDR2 are DFQATT and SNEGSKA (reference sequence). CDR3 residues: CSARSPTTYEQYF. CDR3 DNA: TGCAGTGCTAGATCCCCTACAACCTACGAGCAGTACTTC.

This rearrangement joins TRBV5-1 to TRBJ2-1; TRBD2 matches 7 bases. Per germline, CDR1 SGHRS and CDR2 YFSETQ. The CDR3 is made up of 14 amino acids. V was clipped by 4 bases and J by 7 bases; unmatched bases: 8. CDR3 amino acids: CASSPRGVGNEQFF. The CDR3 coding sequence is TGCGCCAGCAGCCCTCGGGGGGTAGGTAATGAGCAGTTCTTC.

This clonotype came up many times. The chain has TRBV10-3 and TRBJ2-1, with D unclear. Germline values: CDR1 ENHRY, CDR2 SYGVKD. This CDR3 contains 14 residues. V was shortened by 5 bases and J by 0 bases, with 8 bases between the two germline ends. The CDR3 spells CAISQRGSYNEQFF. As DNA, the CDR3 is TGTGCCATCAGTCAGCGTGGCTCCTACAATGAGCAGTTCTTC.

Ten or more counts support this clonotype. The V gene is TRBV24-1, the J gene TRBJ2-1; no firm D call. Germline values: CDR1 KGHDR, CDR2 SFDVKD. The CDR3 loop spans 13 amino acids. Trimming shortened V by 4 bases and J by 8 bases, and 11 bases separated the two germline ends. The CDR3 loop reads CATSEASGDEQFF. CDR3 DNA sequence: TGTGCCACCAGTGAGGCTAGTGGTGATGAGCAGTTCTTC.

This clonotype was counted ten times or more. The rearrangement uses TRBV13 and TRBJ1-1, with D possibly matching TRBD1 (5 bases). V dropped 4 bases and J dropped 1 base, with 19 bases sitting between them. CDR3 length: 17 amino acids. CDR1 and CDR2 (germline): PRHDT, FYEKMQ (reference sequence). The CDR3 protein is CASSWGETRLRNTEAFF. In DNA, the CDR3 is TGTGCCAGCAGCTGGGGGGAAACCAGGTTGAGGAACACTGAAGCTTTCTTT.

This clonotype was seen repeatedly, ten times or more. V usage is TRBV7-2 and J usage is TRBJ2-7; 8 nucleotides align to TRBD2. Germline V lookup: CDR1 SGHTA, CDR2 FQGNSA. The CDR3 contains 14 residues. With V trimmed by 5 bases and J by 4 bases, 7 bases remained unmatched. Here the CDR3 DNA reads TGTGCCAGCAGCAGGACGGGGGGGTTTTACGAGCAGTACTTC. Encoded protein: CASSRTGGFYEQYF.

This clonotype rates as medium-sized. V usage is TRBV28 and J usage is TRBJ2-4; D is perhaps TRBD1 or TRBD2 (6 bases each). The CDR3 length is 13 residues. Germline loops: CDR1 MDHEN, CDR2 SYDVKM. Trimming shortened V by 8 bases and J by 8 bases, and 16 bases separated the two germline ends. The CDR3 reads CASGRLGGDIQYF. In DNA form, the CDR3 reads TGTGCCAGCGGTCGTTTGGGGGGCGACATTCAGTACTTC.

This clonotype has ten or more counts. The chain carries TRBV20-1 and TRBJ2-2; possibly TRBD2 for D (6 bases). The CDR3 covers 13 residues. Trimming pared 3 bases from V and 4 bases from J, leaving 9 bases between. CDR1 is DFQATT and CDR2 is SNEGSKA in the germline V gene (reference sequence). This CDR3 is CSAREGSTGELFF. The DNA for the CDR3 is TGCAGTGCTAGGGAGGGCAGCACCGGGGAGCTGTTTTTT.